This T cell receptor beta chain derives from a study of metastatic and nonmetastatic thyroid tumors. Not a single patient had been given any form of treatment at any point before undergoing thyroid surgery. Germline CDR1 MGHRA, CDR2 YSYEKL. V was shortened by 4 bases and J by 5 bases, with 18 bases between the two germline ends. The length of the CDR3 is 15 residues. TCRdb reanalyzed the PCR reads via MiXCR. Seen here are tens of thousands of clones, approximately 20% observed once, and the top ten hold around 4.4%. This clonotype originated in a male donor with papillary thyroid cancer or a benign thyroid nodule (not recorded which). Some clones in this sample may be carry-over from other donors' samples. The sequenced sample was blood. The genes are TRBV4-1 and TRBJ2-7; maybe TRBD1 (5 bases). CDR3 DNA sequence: TGCGCCAGCAGCCCCTTAGGGGAAAGGGCACACGAGCAGTACTTC. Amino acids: CASSPLGERAHEQYF.